Described below is a single T cell receptor (beta chain) sequence and its context. Antigen: not known. The data stem from a study of CD8+CD57+ T cells in acquired aplastic anemia. On the study more broadly: Average DNA yield from sorted CD4+ and CD8+ cells was about 2.9 ug.

The CDR3 has 15 residues. Unmatched junction bases numbered 9, after V lost 2 bases and J lost 5 bases. Study findings and constraints: Significant differences in CD8+ Simpson's diversity were not observed between patients and controls. Common to patients and controls were around 30 CD8+ CDR3 sequences.

Sequencing was done on patients that had shown CD8+CD57+ cell expansion by flow cytometry. Patients had received no therapy at the time of blood sampling. It was genomic DNA that served as the template for profiling TCR beta VDJ and CDR3. MiXCR was run by TCRdb on the reads, yielding one entry per CDR3 protein. The sample has about 180,000 distinct CDR3 sequences, 55% to 65% seen once. The gene calls are TRBV12-3 or TRBV12-4 and TRBJ2-7; 7 nucleotides agree with TRBD1. This TCR came from a human donor with aplastic anemia. The sequenced material came from sorted CD4+, CD8+, or CD8+CD57+ T cells (not recorded which) from PBMCs. CDR3 bases: TGTGCCAGCAGTTTACAACCGACAGGGTTCAACGAGCAGTACTTC. It translates to CASSLQPTGFNEQYF.